The 7 T cell receptor beta chains below all came from one sample that was sequenced in a study of blood T cells in healthy people across ages. Next came a second PCR, run for about 7 to 12 cycles, which used a sample-barcoded 5' primer along with a J-beta primer mix. From the 5' RACE reads, TCRdb called clonotypes with MiXCR, one entry per CDR3 protein. This table holds 800,000 to 1,000,000 distinct CDR3 sequences, around 48% found once. The sequenced sample consisted of blood. The receptors derive from a man aged 25 to 40 in good health.

The chain carries TRBV12-3 or TRBV12-4 and TRBJ2-1; 7 bases line up with TRBD1. V was clipped by 5 bases and J by 4 bases; unmatched bases: 26. The CDR3 sequence is 21 residues long. CDR3 bases: TGTGCCAGCAGTACTACAGGGGTTTTTTCCCCGAACTTAGGTGGTTACAATGAGCAGTTCTTC. It yields the protein CASSTTGVFSPNLGGYNEQFF.

The CDR3 sequence is CASSDRDHEQYF. CDR3 bases: TGTGCCAGTAGCGACAGGGACCACGAGCAGTACTTC. V is TRBV19 and J is TRBJ2-7, with 7 bases fitting TRBD1. The J segment lost 5 bases and the V segment lost 6 bases, leaving 4 bases of the junction unmatched. Germline V gene sequence: CDR1 LNHDA, CDR2 SQIVND (reference sequence). This CDR3 spans 12 amino acids.

The CDR3 DNA reads TGCAGTGCTAGAGAGGACAGAAACTATGGCTACACCTTC. Protein sequence: CSAREDRNYGYTF. The chain has TRBV20-1 and TRBJ1-2, with a possible D match to TRBD1 (6 bases). Germline values: CDR1 DFQATT, CDR2 SNEGSKA (reference sequence). CDR3 length equals 13 residues. V was clipped by 0 bases and J by 2 bases, with 7 bases between them.

Comments on this clonotype: This may arise from a read error, as a much more abundant clone is one base away. CDR3 region: CASSSTRQGRGYGYTF. Here the CDR3 DNA reads TGTGCCAGCAGTTCGACCAGACAGGGAAGGGGCTATGGCTACACCTTC. The gene calls are TRBV12-3 or TRBV12-4 and TRBJ1-2, with 7 bases matching TRBD1. V dropped 4 bases and J dropped 4; count of bases not matched to a gene: 12. The CDR3 loop spans 16 amino acids.

The J gene is TRBJ2-2, the V gene TRBV10-3, with 8 bases matching TRBD2. Trimming removed 4 bases from V and 2 bases from J; junction bases left unmatched: 3. This CDR3 has 15 amino acids. Germline lookup yields CDR1 ENHRY and CDR2 SYGVKD. This CDR3 is CAISASGGNTGELFF. The CDR3 DNA sequence: TGTGCCATCAGTGCCAGCGGGGGAAACACCGGGGAGCTGTTTTTT.

This clonotype has at least ten counts. This chain links TRBV2 with TRBJ2-1; D unclear. The CDR3 runs to 11 residues. Trimming shortened V by 7 bases and J by 8 bases, and 9 bases separated the two germline ends. CDR1 and CDR2 from the germline V gene are SNHLY and FYNNEI. The CDR3 DNA reads as TGTGCCAGCAAAATAGAATATGAGCAGTTCTTC. This sequence encodes CASKIEYEQFF.

The chain carries TRBV7-9 and TRBJ2-1; D tentatively fits TRBD1 or TRBD2 (5 bases each). Germline V gene sequence: CDR1 SEHNR, CDR2 FQNEAQ (reference sequence). This CDR3 region has 15 residues. V dropped 6 bases and J dropped 9 bases, with 21 bases sitting between them. The CDR3 nucleotides read TGTGCCAGCAGGCTAAAGTACGAGACAGAGGGTGAGCAGTTCTTC. Translating it yields CASRLKYETEGEQFF. The full variable domain, its missing parts supplied by reference TRBV7-9 and TRBJ2-1, is DTGVSQNPRHKITKRGQNVTFRCDPISEHNRLYWYRQTLGQGPEFLTYFQNEAQLEKSRLLSDRFSAERPKGSFSTLEIQRTEQGDSAMYLCASRLKYETEGEQFFGPGTRLTVL.